The rows below give T cell receptor beta chains drawn from one sample of a study of blood T cell repertoires in COVID-19. Profiled with immunoSEQ multiplex PCR; TCRdb holds only in-frame clones, not every one. The table shows 250,000 to 300,000 clones, with around 86% occurring only once. The sample consisted of peripheral blood. These TCRs come from a man younger than 35 with active or convalescent COVID-19. Both conserved end residues are trimmed from each CDR3.

v_call cdr3_aa
TRBV24-1 ATSDLGDRGQPQH
TRBV19 ASSIQRDYEQY
TRBV19 ASGGWQGQPQH
TRBV20-1 SASTGTYEQY
TRBV9 ASSVTAQQGTYRVSDTQY
TRBV2 ASSLDFYSYNEQF
TRBV5-1 ASSPGSGVETQY
TRBV11-2 ASSQGRGSQPQH
TRBV27 ASSFGSSGEQY
TRBV2 ASKPPLGGGDSGELF
TRBV11-2 ASSRTSGEGEQY
TRBV28 ASRLRGNTGELF
TRBV7-2 ASSLLVLAGVQETQY
TRBV15 ATLRDRNTEAF
TRBV30 AWSGLAETQY
TRBV7-2 ASSLDSGTGGVNGYT
TRBV28 ASTPGGQEKLF
TRBV20-1 SARASYGYT
TRBV28 ASSPTGRGEKLF
TRBV7-9 ASSLQDNSPLH